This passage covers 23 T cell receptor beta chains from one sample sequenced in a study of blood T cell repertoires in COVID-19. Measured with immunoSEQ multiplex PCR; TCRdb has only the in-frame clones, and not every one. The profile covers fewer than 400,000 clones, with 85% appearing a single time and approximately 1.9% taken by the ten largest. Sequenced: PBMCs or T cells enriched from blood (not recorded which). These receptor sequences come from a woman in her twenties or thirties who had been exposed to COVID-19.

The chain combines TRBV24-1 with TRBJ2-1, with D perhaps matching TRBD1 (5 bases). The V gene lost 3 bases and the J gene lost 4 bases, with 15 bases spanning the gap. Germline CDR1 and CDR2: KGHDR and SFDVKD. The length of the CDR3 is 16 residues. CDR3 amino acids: CATSDRKYKGYNEQFF. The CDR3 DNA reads TGTGCCACCAGTGATCGGAAATACAAGGGGTACAATGAGCAGTTCTTC.

This CDR3 is CASSQGQRTNEQFF. The CDR3, as DNA: TGTGCCAGTAGCCAAGGACAGAGGACCAATGAGCAGTTCTTC. The J gene is TRBJ2-1, the V gene TRBV19, with a possible D match to TRBD1 (6 bases). Trimming left V 6 bases short and J 6 bases short, with 15 bases between. CDR1 is LNHDA, CDR2 SQIVND, per germline (reference sequence). This CDR3 comprises 14 residues.

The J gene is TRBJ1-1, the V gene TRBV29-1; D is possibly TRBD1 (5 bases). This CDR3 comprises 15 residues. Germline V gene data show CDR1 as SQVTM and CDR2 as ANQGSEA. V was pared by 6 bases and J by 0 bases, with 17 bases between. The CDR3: CSVLPRRQLNTEAFF. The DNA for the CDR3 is TGCAGCGTCCTCCCCCGGCGACAGCTGAACACTGAAGCTTTCTTT.

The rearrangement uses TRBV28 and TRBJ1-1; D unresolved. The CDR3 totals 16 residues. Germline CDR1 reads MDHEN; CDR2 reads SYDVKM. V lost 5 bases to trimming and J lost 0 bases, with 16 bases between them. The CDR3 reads CASSGGALVLNTEAFF. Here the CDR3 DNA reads TGTGCCAGCAGTGGCGGCGCATTAGTGTTGAACACTGAAGCTTTCTTT.

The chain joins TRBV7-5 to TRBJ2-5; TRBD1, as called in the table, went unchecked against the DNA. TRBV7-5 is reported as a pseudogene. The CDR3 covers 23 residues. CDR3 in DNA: TGTGTCAGAAGCTTAGTCCACATCGGTCGGAAAGGGGTCCCGTGGAGCCAACAAGAGACCCAGTACTTC. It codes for CVRSLVHIGRKGVPWSQQETQYF.

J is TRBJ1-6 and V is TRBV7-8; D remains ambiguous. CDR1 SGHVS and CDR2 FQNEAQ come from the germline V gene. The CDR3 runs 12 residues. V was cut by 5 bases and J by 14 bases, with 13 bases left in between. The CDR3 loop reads CASSLLVQSLHF. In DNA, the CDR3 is TGTGCCAGCAGCCTCCTTGTTCAGTCCCTCCACTTT.

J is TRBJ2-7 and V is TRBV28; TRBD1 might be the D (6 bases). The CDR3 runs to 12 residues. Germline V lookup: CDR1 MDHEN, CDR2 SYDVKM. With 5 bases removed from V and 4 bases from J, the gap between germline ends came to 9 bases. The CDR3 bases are TGTGCCAGCAGTAAAGACAGGTACGAGCAGTACTTC. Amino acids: CASSKDRYEQYF. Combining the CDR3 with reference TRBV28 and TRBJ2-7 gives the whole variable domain DVKVTQSSRYLVKRTGEKVFLECVQDMDHENMFWYRQDPGLGLRLIYFSYDVKMKEKGDIPEGYSVSREKKERFSLILESASTNQTSMYLCASSKDRYEQYFGPGTRLTVT.

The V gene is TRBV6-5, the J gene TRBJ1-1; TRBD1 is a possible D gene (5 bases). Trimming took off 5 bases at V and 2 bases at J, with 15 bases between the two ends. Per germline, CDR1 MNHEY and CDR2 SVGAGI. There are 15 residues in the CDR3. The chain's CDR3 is CASSPRGLINTEAFF. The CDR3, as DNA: TGTGCCAGCAGTCCCCGGGGACTCATTAACACTGAAGCTTTCTTT.

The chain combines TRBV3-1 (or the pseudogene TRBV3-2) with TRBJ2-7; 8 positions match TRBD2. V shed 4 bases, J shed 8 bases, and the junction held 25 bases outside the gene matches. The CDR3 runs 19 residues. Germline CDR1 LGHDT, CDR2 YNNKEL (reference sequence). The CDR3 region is CASSPLRGLAGGHQIKQYF. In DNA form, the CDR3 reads TGTGCCAGCAGCCCACTGAGAGGGCTTGCGGGAGGCCATCAAATCAAGCAGTACTTC.

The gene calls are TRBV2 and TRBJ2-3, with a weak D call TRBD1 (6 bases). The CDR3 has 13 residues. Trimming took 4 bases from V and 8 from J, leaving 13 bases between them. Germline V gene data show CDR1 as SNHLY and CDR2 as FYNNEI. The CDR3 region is CASSGPTGITQYF. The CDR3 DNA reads TGTGCCAGCAGTGGCCCGACAGGTATTACGCAGTATTTT.

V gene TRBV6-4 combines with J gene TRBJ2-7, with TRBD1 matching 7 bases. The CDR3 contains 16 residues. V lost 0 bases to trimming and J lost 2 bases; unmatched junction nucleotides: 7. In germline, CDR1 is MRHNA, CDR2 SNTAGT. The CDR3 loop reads CASSDSTVDRAYEQYF. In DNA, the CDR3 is TGTGCCAGCAGTGACTCTACTGTCGACAGGGCCTACGAGCAGTACTTC.

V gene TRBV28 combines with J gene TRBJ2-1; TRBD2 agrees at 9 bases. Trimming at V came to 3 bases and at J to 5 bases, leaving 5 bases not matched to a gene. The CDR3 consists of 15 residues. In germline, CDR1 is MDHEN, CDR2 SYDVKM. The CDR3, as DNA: TGTGCCAGCAGTTTTGCGGGAGGGCCCCACAATGAGCAGTTCTTC. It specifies CASSFAGGPHNEQFF. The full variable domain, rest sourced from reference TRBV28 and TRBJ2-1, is DVKVTQSSRYLVKRTGEKVFLECVQDMDHENMFWYRQDPGLGLRLIYFSYDVKMKEKGDIPEGYSVSREKKERFSLILESASTNQTSMYLCASSFAGGPHNEQFFGPGTRLTVL.

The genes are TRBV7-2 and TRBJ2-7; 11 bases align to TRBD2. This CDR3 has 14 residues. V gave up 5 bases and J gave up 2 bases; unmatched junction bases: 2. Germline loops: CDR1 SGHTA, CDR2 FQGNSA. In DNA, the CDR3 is TGTGCCAGCAGCGCGACTAGCGGGGCCTACGAGCAGTACTTC. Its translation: CASSATSGAYEQYF.

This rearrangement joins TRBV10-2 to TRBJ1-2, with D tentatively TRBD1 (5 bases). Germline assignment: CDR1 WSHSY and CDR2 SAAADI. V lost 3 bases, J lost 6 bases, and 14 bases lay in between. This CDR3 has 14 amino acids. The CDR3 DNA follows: TGCGCCAGCAGTGAATTTCTCAGGGTAGATGGCTACACCTTC. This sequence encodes CASSEFLRVDGYTF.

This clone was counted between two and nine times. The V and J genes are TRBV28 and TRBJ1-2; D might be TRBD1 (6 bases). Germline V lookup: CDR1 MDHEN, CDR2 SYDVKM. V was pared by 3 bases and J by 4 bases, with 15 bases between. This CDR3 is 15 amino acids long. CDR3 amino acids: CASSFGDNRPYGYTF. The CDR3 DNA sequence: TGTGCCAGCAGTTTCGGGGACAACCGCCCCTATGGCTACACCTTC.

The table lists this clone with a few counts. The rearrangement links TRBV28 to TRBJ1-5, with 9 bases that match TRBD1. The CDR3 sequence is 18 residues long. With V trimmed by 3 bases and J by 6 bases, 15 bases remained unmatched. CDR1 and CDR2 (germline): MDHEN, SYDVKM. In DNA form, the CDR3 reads TGTGCCAGCAGTTTGCTTCTGACAGGGGGAGAAAATGCTCAGCCCCAGCATTTT. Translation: CASSLLLTGGENAQPQHF.

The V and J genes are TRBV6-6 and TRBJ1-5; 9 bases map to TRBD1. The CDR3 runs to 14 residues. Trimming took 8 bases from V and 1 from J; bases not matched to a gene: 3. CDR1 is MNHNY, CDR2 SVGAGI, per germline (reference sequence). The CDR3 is CASGDRASNQPQHF. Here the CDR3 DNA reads TGTGCCAGCGGGGACAGGGCGAGCAATCAGCCCCAGCATTTT.

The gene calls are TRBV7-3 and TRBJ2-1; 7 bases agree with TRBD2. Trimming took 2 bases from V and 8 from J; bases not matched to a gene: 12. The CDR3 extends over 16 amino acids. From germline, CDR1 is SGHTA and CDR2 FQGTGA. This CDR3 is CASSLEASGWGDEQFF. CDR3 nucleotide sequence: TGTGCCAGCAGCTTAGAGGCTAGCGGTTGGGGGGATGAGCAGTTCTTC.

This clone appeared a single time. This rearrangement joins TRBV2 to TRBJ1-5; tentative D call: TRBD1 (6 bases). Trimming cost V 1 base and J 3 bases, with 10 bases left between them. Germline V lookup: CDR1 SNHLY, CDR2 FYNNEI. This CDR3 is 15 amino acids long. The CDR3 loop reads CASSEEGGSNQPQHF. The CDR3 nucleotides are TGTGCCAGCAGTGAAGAAGGGGGATCCAATCAGCCCCAGCATTTT. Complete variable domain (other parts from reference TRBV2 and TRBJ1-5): EPEVTQTPSHQVTQMGQEVILRCVPISNHLYFYWYRQILGQKVEFLVSFYNNEISEKSEIFDDQFSVERPDGSNFTLKIRSTKLEDSAMYFCASSEEGGSNQPQHFGDGTRLSIL.

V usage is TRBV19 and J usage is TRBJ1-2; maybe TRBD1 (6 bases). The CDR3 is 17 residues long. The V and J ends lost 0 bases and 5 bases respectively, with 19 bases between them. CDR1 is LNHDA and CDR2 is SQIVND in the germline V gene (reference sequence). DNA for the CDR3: TGTGCCAGTAGTATAGACCCAGCGACAGGAGTCCTATATGGCTACACCTTC. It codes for CASSIDPATGVLYGYTF.

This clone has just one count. CDR3 in amino acids: CASSLLAGNYYEQYF. CDR3 coding DNA: TGTGCCAGCAGTCTTCTAGCGGGGAATTACTACGAGCAGTACTTC. The chain uses TRBV28 and TRBJ2-7; 9 nucleotides agree with TRBD2. The CDR3 runs to 15 residues. Trimming took 5 bases from V and 3 from J; bases not matched to a gene: 8. The germline V gene has CDR1 MDHEN and CDR2 SYDVKM.

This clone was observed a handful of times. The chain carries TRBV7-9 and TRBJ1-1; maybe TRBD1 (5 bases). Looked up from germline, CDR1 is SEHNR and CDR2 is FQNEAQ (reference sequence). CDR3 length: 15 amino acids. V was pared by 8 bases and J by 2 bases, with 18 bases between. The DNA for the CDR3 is TGTGCCAGCGCATCATCGAACCAGGGAAACACTGAAGCTTTCTTT. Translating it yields CASASSNQGNTEAFF.

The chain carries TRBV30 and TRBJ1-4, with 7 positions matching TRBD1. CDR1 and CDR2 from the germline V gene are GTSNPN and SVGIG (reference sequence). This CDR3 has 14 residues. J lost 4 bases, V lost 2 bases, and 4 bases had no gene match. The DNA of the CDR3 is TGTGCCTGGAGTTTAGGACAGGTTAATGAAAAACTGTTTTTT. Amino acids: CAWSLGQVNEKLFF.